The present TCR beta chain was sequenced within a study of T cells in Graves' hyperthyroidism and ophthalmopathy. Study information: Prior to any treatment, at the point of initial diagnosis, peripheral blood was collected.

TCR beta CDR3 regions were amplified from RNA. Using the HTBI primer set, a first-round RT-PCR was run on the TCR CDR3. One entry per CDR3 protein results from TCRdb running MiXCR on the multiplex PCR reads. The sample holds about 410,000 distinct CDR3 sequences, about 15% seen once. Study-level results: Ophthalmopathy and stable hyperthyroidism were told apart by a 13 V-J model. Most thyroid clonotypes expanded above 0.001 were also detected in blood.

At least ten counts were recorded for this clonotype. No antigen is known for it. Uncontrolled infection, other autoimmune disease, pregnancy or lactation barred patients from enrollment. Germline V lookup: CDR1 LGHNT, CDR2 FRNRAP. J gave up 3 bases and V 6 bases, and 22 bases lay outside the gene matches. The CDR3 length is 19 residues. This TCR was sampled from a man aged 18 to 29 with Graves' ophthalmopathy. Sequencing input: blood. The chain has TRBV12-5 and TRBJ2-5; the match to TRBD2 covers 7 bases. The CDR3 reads CASGQRDLWGRCPKETQYF. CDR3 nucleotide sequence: TGTGCTAGTGGACAGCGGGACTTATGGGGTCGGTGTCCGAAAGAGACCCAGTACTTC.